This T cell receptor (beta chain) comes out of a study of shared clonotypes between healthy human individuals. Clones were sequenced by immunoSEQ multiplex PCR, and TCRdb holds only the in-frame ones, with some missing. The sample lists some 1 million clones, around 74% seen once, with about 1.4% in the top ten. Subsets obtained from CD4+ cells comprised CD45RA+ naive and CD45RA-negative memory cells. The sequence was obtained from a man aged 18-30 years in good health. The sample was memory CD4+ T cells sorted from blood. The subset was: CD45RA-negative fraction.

CDR3 sequence (DNA): TGTGCCAGTAGTAGAGGGGGGACAAGCTCCATTCAGCCCCAGCATTTT. Translating it yields CASSRGGTSSIQPQHF. The V call is TRBV19, the J call TRBJ1-5, with D possibly TRBD1 on 6 matching bases. Germline V lookup: CDR1 LNHDA, CDR2 SQIVND (reference sequence). There are 16 residues in the CDR3. Trimming removed 4 bases at V and 6 bases at J, with 19 bases between.